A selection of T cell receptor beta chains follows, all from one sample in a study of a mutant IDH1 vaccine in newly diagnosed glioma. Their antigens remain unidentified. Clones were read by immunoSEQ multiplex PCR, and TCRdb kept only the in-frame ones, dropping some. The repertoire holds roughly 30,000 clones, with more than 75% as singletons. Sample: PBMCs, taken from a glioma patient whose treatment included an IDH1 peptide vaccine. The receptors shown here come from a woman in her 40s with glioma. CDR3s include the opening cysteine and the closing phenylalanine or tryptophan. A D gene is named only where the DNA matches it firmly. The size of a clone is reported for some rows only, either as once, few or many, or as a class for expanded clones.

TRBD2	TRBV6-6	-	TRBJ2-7	CASRGLAGGLYEQYF	TGTGCCAGCAGAGGACTAGCGGGGGGACTTTACGAGCAGTACTTC
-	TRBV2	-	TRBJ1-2	CASMGGFYGYTF	TGTGCCAGCATGGGGGGATTCTATGGCTACACCTTC
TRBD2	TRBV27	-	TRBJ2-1	CASSLTQRGGPYNEQFF	TGTGCCAGCAGTTTAACCCAGCGGGGGGGACCCTACAATGAGCAGTTCTTC
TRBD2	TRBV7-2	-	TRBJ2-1	CASSLSSGAYNEQFF	TGTGCCAGCAGCCTCTCTAGCGGGGCCTACAATGAGCAGTTCTTC
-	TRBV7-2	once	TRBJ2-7	CASRTQTGPGDEQYF	TGTGCCAGCAGGACTCAGACAGGGCCGGGGGACGAGCAGTACTTC
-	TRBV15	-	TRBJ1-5	CATSSLRQGRSPQHF	TGTGCCACCAGCAGTCTTCGGCAGGGCAGGTCGCCCCAGCATTTT
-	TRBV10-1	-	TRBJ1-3	CASSLLWTEGNTIYF	TGCGCCAGCAGCCTACTGTGGACGGAAGGCAACACCATATATTTT
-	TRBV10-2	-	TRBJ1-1	CASRRGEGTEAFF	TGCGCCAGCAGGAGGGGAGAGGGGACTGAAGCTTTCTTT
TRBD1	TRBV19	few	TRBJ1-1	CASSMGTGAEAFF	TGTGCCAGTAGTATGGGTACAGGGGCTGAAGCTTTCTTT
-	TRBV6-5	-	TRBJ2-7	CASSYSITYEQYF	TGTGCCAGCAGTTACTCGATCACCTACGAGCAGTACTTC
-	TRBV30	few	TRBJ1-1	CAWSVSGGWGTEAFF	TGTGCCTGGAGTGTCTCGGGGGGATGGGGGACTGAAGCTTTCTTT
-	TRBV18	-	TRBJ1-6	CASSPEVRGRESPLHF	TGTGCCAGCTCACCAGAGGTGAGGGGTCGGGAATCACCCCTCCACTTT
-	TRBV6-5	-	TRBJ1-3	CASTPAGANTIYF	TGTGCCAGCACCCCGGCGGGGGCGAACACCATATATTTT
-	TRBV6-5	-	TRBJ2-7	CASRPTAHGQQYF	TGTGCCAGCAGGCCTACGGCCCACGGGCAGCAGTACTTC
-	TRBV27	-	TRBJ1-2	CASSFRENYGYTF	TGTGCCAGCAGTTTCCGGGAGAACTATGGCTACACCTTC
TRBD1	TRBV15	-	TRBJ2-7	CATSTYPRQGAYEQYF	TGTGCCACCAGCACGTATCCGAGACAGGGGGCCTACGAGCAGTACTTC
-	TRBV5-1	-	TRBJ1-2	CASRLGGYGYTF	TGCGCCAGCAGACTGGGTGGCTATGGCTACACCTTC
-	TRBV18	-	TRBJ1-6	CASSATALSYNSPLHF	TGTGCCAGCTCAGCGACAGCCCTCTCCTATAATTCACCCCTCCACTTT
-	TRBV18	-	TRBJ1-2	CASSPLTDPPSGYTF	TGTGCCAGCTCACCACTCACGGACCCCCCATCTGGCTACACCTTC
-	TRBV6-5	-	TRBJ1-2	CASSSGVLYGYTF	TGTGCCAGCAGTTCGGGAGTTCTCTATGGCTACACCTTC
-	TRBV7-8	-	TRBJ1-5	CASSLGADNQPQHF	TGTGCCAGCAGCCTCGGGGCCGATAATCAGCCCCAGCATTTT
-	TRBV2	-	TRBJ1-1	CASMNDPGTEAFF	TGTGCCAGCATGAACGACCCGGGAACTGAAGCTTTCTTT
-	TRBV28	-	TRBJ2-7	CASSLEVLYEQYF	TGTGCCAGCAGTTTGGAGGTCCTCTACGAGCAGTACTTC
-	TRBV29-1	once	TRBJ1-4	CSVLIFFRDKGPLEKLFF	TGCAGCGTACTCATCTTCTTCCGGGACAAAGGACCCCTTGAAAAACTGTTTTTT
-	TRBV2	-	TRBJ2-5	CASRGETQYF	TGTGCCAGCAGAGGGGAGACCCAGTACTTC
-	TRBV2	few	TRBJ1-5	CASKPYPRTGSNQPQHF	TGTGCCAGCAAACCTTACCCCAGGACGGGAAGCAATCAGCCCCAGCATTTT
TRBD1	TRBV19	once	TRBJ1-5	CASSIVVGSSTGRGNQPQHF	TGTGCCAGTAGTATAGTCGTTGGAAGTTCGACAGGGAGGGGCAATCAGCCCCAGCATTTT
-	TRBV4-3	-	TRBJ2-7	CASSQVGGLSYEQYF	TGCGCCAGCAGCCAAGTGGGGGGGCTCTCCTACGAGCAGTACTTC
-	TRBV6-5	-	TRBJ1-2	CASSYDGRLHGYTF	TGTGCCAGCAGTTATGACGGCAGGCTCCATGGCTACACCTTC
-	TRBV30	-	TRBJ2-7	CAWRAYSREQYF	TGTGCCTGGAGGGCCTACTCCCGGGAGCAGTACTTC
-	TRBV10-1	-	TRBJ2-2	CASSESVAGELFF	TGCGCCAGCAGTGAGTCAGTAGCCGGGGAGCTGTTTTTT
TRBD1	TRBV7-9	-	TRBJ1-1	CASSRDRGTNTEAFF	TGTGCCAGCAGCAGGGACAGGGGGACCAACACTGAAGCTTTCTTT
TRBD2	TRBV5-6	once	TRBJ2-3	CASSVGLAAFTDTQYF	TGTGCCAGCAGCGTTGGACTAGCAGCCTTCACAGATACGCAGTATTTT
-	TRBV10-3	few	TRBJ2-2	CAIRFRLDRIGELFF	TGTGCCATCAGATTCCGACTAGATAGGATCGGGGAGCTGTTTTTT
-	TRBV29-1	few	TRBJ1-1	CSVQAGWGMNTEAFF	TGCAGCGTCCAGGCAGGGTGGGGCATGAACACTGAAGCTTTCTTT
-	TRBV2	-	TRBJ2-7	CASSESPDPPGYF	TGTGCCAGCAGTGAAAGCCCGGACCCACCCGGGTACTTC
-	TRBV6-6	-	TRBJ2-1	CASSYVARRTEQFF	TGTGCCAGCAGTTACGTGGCCCGGCGTACTGAGCAGTTCTTC
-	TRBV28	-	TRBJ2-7	CASSTGGGSEQYF	TGTGCCAGCAGTACCGGCGGGGGCAGCGAGCAGTACTTC
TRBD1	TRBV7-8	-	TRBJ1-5	CASSRWGQGARITQPQHF	TGTGCCAGCAGCCGTTGGGGACAGGGGGCGCGAATAACTCAGCCCCAGCATTTT
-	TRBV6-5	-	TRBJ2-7	CASSYLGPQTEQYF	TGTGCCAGCAGTTACCTAGGCCCCCAAACCGAGCAGTACTTC
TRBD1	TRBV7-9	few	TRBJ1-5	CASSRGQSNQPQHF	TGTGCCAGCAGCAGGGGACAGAGCAATCAGCCCCAGCATTTT
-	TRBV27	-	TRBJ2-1	CASSWGLNEQFF	TGTGCCAGCAGTTGGGGGTTAAATGAGCAGTTCTTC
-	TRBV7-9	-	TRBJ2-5	CASSLEVGGTQETQYF	TGTGCCAGCAGCTTAGAAGTGGGCGGTACCCAAGAGACCCAGTACTTC
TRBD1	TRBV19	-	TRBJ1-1	CASSLLTGKNTEAFF	TGTGCCAGTAGTCTCCTGACAGGGAAGAACACTGAAGCTTTCTTT
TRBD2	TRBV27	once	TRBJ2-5	CASSLGLAGGPQETQYF	TGTGCCAGCAGTTTAGGTCTAGCGGGGGGGCCCCAAGAGACCCAGTACTTC
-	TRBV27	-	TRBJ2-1	CASSLTLRNEQFF	TGTGCCAGCAGTTTAACTCTGAGGAATGAGCAGTTCTTC
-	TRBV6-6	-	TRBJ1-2	CASRKVNGYTF	TGTGCCAGCAGAAAAGTAAATGGCTACACCTTC
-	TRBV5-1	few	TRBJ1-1	CASTTSPRDTEAFF	TGCGCCAGCACCACCAGCCCGAGGGACACTGAAGCTTTCTTT
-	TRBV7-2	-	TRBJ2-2	CASSLGGGADTGELFF	TGTGCCAGCAGCTTAGGTGGGGGGGCAGACACCGGGGAGCTGTTTTTT
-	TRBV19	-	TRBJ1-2	CASSGPGNGSFYGYTF	TGTGCCAGTAGTGGTCCGGGAAACGGCTCTTTCTATGGCTACACCTTC
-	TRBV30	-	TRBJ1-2	CAWTVGERTYGYTF	TGTGCCTGGACTGTAGGGGAGAGGACCTATGGCTACACCTTC
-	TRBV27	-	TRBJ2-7	CASSLRWGNYEQYF	TGTGCCAGCAGTTTGAGGTGGGGGAACTACGAGCAGTACTTC
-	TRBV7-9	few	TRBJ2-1	CASSLATLGTVYNEQFF	TGTGCCAGCAGCTTAGCGACTCTCGGCACCGTTTACAATGAGCAGTTCTTC
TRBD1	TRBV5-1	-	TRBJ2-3	CASSLQGARSDTQYF	TGCGCCAGCAGCTTACAGGGGGCGCGATCAGATACGCAGTATTTT
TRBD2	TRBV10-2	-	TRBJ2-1	CASSPFGGLAGEQFF	TGCGCCAGCAGCCCATTCGGGGGACTAGCGGGGGAGCAGTTCTTC